The TCR beta chain described here comes from a study of tumor and adjacent non-tumor tissue in lung cancer. The CDR3 length is 17 residues. CDR1 SGHAT and CDR2 FQNNGV come from the germline V gene. J gave up 7 bases and V 10 bases, and 20 bases lay outside the gene matches. This sample's RNA came from whole unsorted tissue. Newly diagnosed lung cancer patients had thoracic surgery in China, August–November 2014, without prior chemotherapy. Overall study findings and caveats: Compared with tumor, normal lung showed significantly lower TCR diversity.

As to this clonotype: No antigen is known for it.

Three rounds of nested PCR, following a modified ARM-PCR protocol, produced the TCRbeta library. TCRdb called the multiplex PCR reads again in MiXCR, with one record for every CDR3 protein. The table lists fewer than 85,000 distinct CDR3 sequences, around 74% of them singletons. Specimen: lung tumor tissue. The source is a woman between 45 and 65 years old with non-small cell lung cancer. This chain uses TRBV11-2 with TRBJ2-1, with 9 bases fitting TRBD2. In DNA form, the CDR3 reads TGTGCCATTAGCGGGGGCGGTGGGACGGAGATTTGGAATGAGCAGTTCTTC. Protein product: CAISGGGGTEIWNEQFF. The whole variable domain, filled in from reference TRBV11-2 and TRBJ2-1, reads EAGVAQSPRYKIIEKRQSVAFWCNPISGHATLYWYQQILGQGPKLLIQFQNNGVVDDSQLPKDRFSAERLKGVDSTLKIQPAKLEDSAVYLCAISGGGGTEIWNEQFFGPGTRLTVL.